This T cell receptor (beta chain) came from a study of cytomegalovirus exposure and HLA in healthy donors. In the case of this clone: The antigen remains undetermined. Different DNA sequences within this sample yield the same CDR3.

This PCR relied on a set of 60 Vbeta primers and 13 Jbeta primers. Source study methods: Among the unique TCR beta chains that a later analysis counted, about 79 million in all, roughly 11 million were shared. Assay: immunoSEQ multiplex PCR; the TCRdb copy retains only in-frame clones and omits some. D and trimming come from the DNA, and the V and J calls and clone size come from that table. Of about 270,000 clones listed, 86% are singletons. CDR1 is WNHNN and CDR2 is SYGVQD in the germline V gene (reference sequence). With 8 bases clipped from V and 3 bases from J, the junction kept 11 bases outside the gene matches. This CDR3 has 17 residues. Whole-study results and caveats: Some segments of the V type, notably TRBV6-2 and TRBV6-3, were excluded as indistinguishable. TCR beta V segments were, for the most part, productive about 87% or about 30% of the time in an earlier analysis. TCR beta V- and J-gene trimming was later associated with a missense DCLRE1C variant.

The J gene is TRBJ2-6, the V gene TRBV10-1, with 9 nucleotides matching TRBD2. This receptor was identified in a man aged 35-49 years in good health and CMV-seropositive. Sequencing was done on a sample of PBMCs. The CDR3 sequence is CASGVAGGPCGANVLTF. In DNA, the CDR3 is TGCGCCAGCGGGGTGGCGGGAGGGCCTTGTGGGGCCAACGTCCTGACTTTC.